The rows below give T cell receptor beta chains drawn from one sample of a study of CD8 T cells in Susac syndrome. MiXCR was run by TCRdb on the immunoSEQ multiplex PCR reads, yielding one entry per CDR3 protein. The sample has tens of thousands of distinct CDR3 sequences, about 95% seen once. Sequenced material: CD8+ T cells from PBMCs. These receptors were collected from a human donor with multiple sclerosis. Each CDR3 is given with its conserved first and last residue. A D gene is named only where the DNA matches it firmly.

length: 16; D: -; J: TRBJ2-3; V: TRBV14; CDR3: CASSRGLYLGTDTQYF; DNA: TGTGCCAGCAGCCGCGGACTGTACCTAGGCACAGATACGCAGTATTTT
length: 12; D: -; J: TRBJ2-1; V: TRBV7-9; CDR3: CASSLQAQEQFF; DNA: TGTGCCAGCAGCTTGCAAGCGCAGGAGCAGTTCTTC
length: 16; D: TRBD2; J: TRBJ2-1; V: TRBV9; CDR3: CASSVDPAGGRNEQFF; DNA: TGTGCCAGCAGCGTAGATCCAGCGGGGGGCCGCAATGAGCAGTTCTTC
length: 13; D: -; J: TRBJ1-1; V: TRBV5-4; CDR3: CASSLIAATEAFF; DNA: TGTGCCAGCAGCTTGATCGCGGCCACTGAAGCTTTCTTT
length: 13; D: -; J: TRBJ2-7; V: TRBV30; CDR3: CAWTIGASYEQYF; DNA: TGTGCCTGGACTATCGGAGCCTCCTACGAGCAGTACTTC
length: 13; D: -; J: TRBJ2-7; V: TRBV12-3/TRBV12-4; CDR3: CASSYAPLREQYF; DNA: TGTGCCAGCAGTTACGCCCCCCTAAGGGAGCAGTACTTC
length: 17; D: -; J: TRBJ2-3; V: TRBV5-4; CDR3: CASSFKLSPRSPDTQYF; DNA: TGTGCCAGCAGCTTCAAGTTGAGCCCTAGATCTCCAGATACGCAGTATTTT
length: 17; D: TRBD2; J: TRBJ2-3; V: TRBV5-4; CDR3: CASSPTTSGSYTDTQYF; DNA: TGTGCCAGCAGCCCGACGACTAGCGGGTCATACACAGATACGCAGTATTTT
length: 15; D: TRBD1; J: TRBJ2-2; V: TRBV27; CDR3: CASSDPGQGAGELFF; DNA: TGTGCCAGCAGTGACCCGGGACAGGGCGCCGGGGAGCTGTTTTTT
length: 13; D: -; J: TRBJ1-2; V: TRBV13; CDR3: CATLLYANYGYTF; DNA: TGTGCCACCCTCTTATATGCTAACTATGGCTACACCTTC
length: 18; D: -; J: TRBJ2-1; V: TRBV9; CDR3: CASSVEARAGNSYNEQFF; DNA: TGTGCCAGCAGCGTAGAGGCTCGCGCGGGGAATTCCTACAATGAGCAGTTCTTC
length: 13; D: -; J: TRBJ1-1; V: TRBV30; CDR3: CAWSVEGNTEAFF; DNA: TGTGCCTGGAGTGTGGAGGGGAACACTGAAGCTTTCTTT
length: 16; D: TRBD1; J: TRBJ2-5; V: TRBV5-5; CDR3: CASSSPGTGRQETQYF; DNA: TGTGCCAGCAGCTCCCCCGGGACAGGGCGACAAGAGACCCAGTACTTC
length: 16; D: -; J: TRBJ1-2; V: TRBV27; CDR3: CASSLSLGAASYGYTF; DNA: TGTGCCAGCAGTTTATCGTTAGGGGCGGCCTCCTATGGCTACACCTTC
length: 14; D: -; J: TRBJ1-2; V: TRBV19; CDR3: CASAGDGGFYGYTF; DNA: TGTGCCAGTGCAGGGGATGGAGGCTTCTATGGCTACACCTTC
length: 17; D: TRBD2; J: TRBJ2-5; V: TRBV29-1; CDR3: CSVGGTSGGRLQETQYF; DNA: TGCAGCGTTGGCGGGACTAGCGGGGGGCGCTTACAAGAGACCCAGTACTTC
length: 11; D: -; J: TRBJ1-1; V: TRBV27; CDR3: CASGGLRRAFF; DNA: TGTGCCAGCGGGGGACTCCGGCGCGCTTTCTTT
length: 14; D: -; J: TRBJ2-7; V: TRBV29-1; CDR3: CSVEDHRNSYEQYF; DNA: TGCAGCGTTGAAGATCACCGTAACTCCTACGAGCAGTACTTC
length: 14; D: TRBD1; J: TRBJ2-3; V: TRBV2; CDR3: CASSDRGPTDTQYF; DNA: TGTGCCAGCAGTGATAGGGGGCCAACAGATACGCAGTATTTT